This T cell receptor (beta chain) is drawn from a study of molecular identifiers for immune sequencing clone quantification. On the study more broadly: Five aliquots were made in replicates from the RNA of roughly 20,000 or 100,000 naive CD8 cells, and four were sequenced. Study-wide findings and caveats: Identical TCR molecules that share a barcode could lead to an underestimation of highly expanded clone sizes.

Naive CD8 T cell sorting was performed on the CD8+CD4-CCR7+CD45RA+ phenotype. This clonotype was counted ten times or more. No antigen is known for it. Trimming removed 2 bases at V and 2 bases at J, with 11 bases between. The CDR3 is 15 residues long. Germline CDR1 reads LGHNA; CDR2 reads YSLEER. TCRdb re-derived calls from the PCR reads in MiXCR, one entry per CDR3 protein. The sample holds some 590,000 distinct CDR3 sequences, around 25% seen once. Sequences were obtained from naive CD8+ T cells from blood, with Jurkat cell RNA spiked in. As to subset: FACS-sorted CD8+CD4-CCR7+CD45RA+ naive T cells. The chain combines TRBV4-3 with TRBJ2-3; D is undetermined. The sequence was obtained from a human donor in good health. Some libraries in this study had Jurkat cell RNA spiked in. The CDR3 here is CASSQSPVNTDTQYF. DNA for the CDR3: TGCGCCAGCAGCCAATCTCCAGTTAACACAGATACGCAGTATTTT.